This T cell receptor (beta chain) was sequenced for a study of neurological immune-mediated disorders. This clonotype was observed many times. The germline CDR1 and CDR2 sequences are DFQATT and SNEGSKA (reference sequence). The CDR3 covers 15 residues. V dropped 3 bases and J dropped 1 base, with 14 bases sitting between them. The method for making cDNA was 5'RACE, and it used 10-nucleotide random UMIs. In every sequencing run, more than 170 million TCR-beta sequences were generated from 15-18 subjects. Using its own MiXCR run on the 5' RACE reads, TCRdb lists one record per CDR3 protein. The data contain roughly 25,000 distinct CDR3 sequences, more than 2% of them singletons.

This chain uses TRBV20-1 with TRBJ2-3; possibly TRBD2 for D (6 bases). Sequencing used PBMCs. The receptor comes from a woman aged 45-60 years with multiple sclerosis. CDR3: CSASWRDRGTDTQYF. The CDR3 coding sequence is TGCAGTGCTAGTTGGCGGGATAGAGGCACAGATACGCAGTATTTT.